These 18 T cell receptor beta chains were all obtained from the same sample, sequenced in a study of beta chain features in type 1 diabetes. TCRB transcripts that were expressed got sequenced, as all of the isolated RNA had been reverse transcribed. Assay used: immunoSEQ multiplex PCR; TCRdb lists only in-frame clones, some missing. The table has 970,000 or so clones, roughly a sixth seen once. The sequenced sample consisted of naive CD4+ T cells from blood. The receptors originated from a woman aged 18-29 years in good health.

This clone has more than one count but fewer than ten. The chain is built from TRBV7-9 and TRBJ2-6, with no clear D. This CDR3 has 16 amino acids. Germline V gene lookup returns CDR1 SEHNR and CDR2 FQNEAQ (reference sequence). Trimming pared 5 bases from V and 0 bases from J, leaving 11 bases between. CDR3 in amino acids: CASSHETASGANVLTF. The CDR3 DNA sequence: TGTGCCAGCAGCCACGAGACGGCCTCTGGGGCCAACGTCCTGACTTTC.

The CDR3 spells CASSWLAGSYNEQFF. The CDR3, as DNA: TGTGCCAGCAGCTGGCTAGCGGGTTCCTACAATGAGCAGTTCTTC. The gene calls are TRBV7-3 and TRBJ2-1; 8 bases line up with TRBD2. This CDR3 contains 15 residues. Germline trimming cut 4 bases from V and 1 base from J; bases unmatched to any gene: 3. CDR1 is SGHTA, CDR2 FQGTGA, per germline.

This clone was observed a handful of times. The chain has TRBV6-5 and TRBJ2-1, with D perhaps matching TRBD2 (6 bases). Germline-derived CDR1 and CDR2 are MNHEY and SVGAGI. V was cut by 0 bases and J by 15 bases, with 15 bases left in between. The CDR3 length is 13 residues. CDR3 DNA: TGTGCCAGCAGTTACTCCGGGACTTACAGCTTGTTCTTC. Translated, it gives CASSYSGTYSLFF.

With regard to this clone: This sample also contains other DNA sequences that code for the same CDR3. The chain links TRBV5-4 to TRBJ2-5; D ambiguous. Germline V gene lookup returns CDR1 SGHNT and CDR2 YYREEE (reference sequence). The CDR3 has 13 residues. Trimming stripped 0 bases from V and 2 bases from J, with 5 bases between. In nucleotides, the CDR3 is TGTGCCAGCAGCTTGGGGCGGCAAGAGACCCAGTACTTC. The encoded protein is CASSLGRQETQYF.

The rearrangement uses TRBV9 and TRBJ2-2, with 7 bases matching TRBD1. Germline CDR1 reads SGDLS; CDR2 reads YYNGEE. V was clipped by 4 bases and J by 5 bases; unmatched bases: 8. This CDR3 comprises 15 residues. This CDR3 is CASSTNRGGTGELFF. CDR3 in DNA: TGTGCCAGCAGCACAAACAGGGGTGGTACCGGGGAGCTGTTTTTT.

This chain connects TRBV28 to TRBJ2-7, with 10 bases lining up with TRBD2. The germline gives CDR1 MDHEN, CDR2 SYDVKM. Trimming took 4 bases from V and 6 from J; bases not matched to a gene: 9. This CDR3 is built from 15 residues. CDR3 residues: CASSSPGAGGGEQYF. Here the CDR3 DNA reads TGTGCCAGCAGTTCCCCCGGAGCGGGAGGGGGCGAGCAGTACTTC.

The chain uses TRBV7-9 and TRBJ2-1, with D maybe TRBD2 (5 bases). This CDR3 comprises 14 residues. Trimming removed 1 base at V and 6 bases at J, with 10 bases between. The germline CDR1 and CDR2 sequences are SEHNR and FQNEAQ (reference sequence). The CDR3 region is CASSLGQRRNEQFF. The CDR3 DNA reads as TGTGCCAGCAGCTTAGGCCAGCGGCGCAATGAGCAGTTCTTC.

The CDR3 loop reads CASSLVAGLDEQYF. The CDR3 coding sequence is TGTGCCAGCAGCTTAGTGGCGGGTTTAGACGAGCAGTACTTC. V and J are TRBV7-9 and TRBJ2-7, with a weak D call TRBD2 (5 bases). Per germline, CDR1 SEHNR and CDR2 FQNEAQ (reference sequence). The CDR3 length is 14 residues. V shed 1 base and J shed 5 bases, with 12 bases lying between them.

This clone came up a few times. The chain joins TRBV5-1 to TRBJ2-7; 10 nucleotides align to TRBD1. This CDR3 spans 15 amino acids. Germline values: CDR1 SGHRS, CDR2 YFSETQ. Losses at the gene ends were 3 bases for V and 2 bases for J; bases not matched to a gene: 5. The chain's CDR3 is CASSWRGQGTYEQYF. CDR3 bases: TGCGCCAGCAGCTGGAGGGGACAGGGGACCTACGAGCAGTACTTC.

The chain employs TRBV9 and TRBJ2-1; 10 nucleotides agree with TRBD2. Germline V gene lookup returns CDR1 SGDLS and CDR2 YYNGEE. V lost 2 bases and J lost 4; bases outside the gene matches: 6. The CDR3 has 16 amino acids. Here the CDR3 reads CASSVGWTSGYNEQFF. The CDR3 DNA is TGTGCCAGCAGCGTCGGTTGGACTAGCGGTTACAATGAGCAGTTCTTC.

The rearrangement links TRBV19 to TRBJ2-7, with a weak D call TRBD1 (6 bases). Trimming pared 6 bases from V and 0 bases from J, leaving 15 bases between. This CDR3 has 15 amino acids. CDR1 LNHDA and CDR2 SQIVND come from the germline V gene (reference sequence). This CDR3 reads CASSETGPSSYEQYF. Written as DNA, the CDR3 is TGTGCCAGTAGCGAGACAGGTCCAAGCTCCTACGAGCAGTACTTC. Variable domain in full (rest from reference TRBV19 and TRBJ2-7): DGGITQSPKYLFRKEGQNVTLSCEQNLNHDAMYWYRQDPGQGLRLIYYSQIVNDFQKGDIAEGYSVSREKKESFPLTVTSAQKNPTAFYLCASSETGPSSYEQYFGPGTRLTVT.

This clone came up a few times. This sequence joins TRBV25-1 and TRBJ2-7; maybe TRBD1 (5 bases). The V end lost 1 base, the J end lost 2 bases, and 12 bases lay between the germline ends. The CDR3 is 15 residues long. In germline, CDR1 is MGHDK, CDR2 SYGVNS. DNA for the CDR3: TGTGCCAGCAGTGAATCTGGGGCACCGACCTACGAGCAGTACTTC. Its translation is CASSESGAPTYEQYF.

This clone was seen more than once but under ten times. The CDR3 loop reads CASRLGAWTYEQYF. The CDR3 nucleotides are TGTGCAAGTCGCTTAGGGGCCTGGACCTACGAGCAGTACTTC. V is TRBV12-2 and J is TRBJ2-7; the tabulated D call, TRBD1, remains unverified against the DNA. TRBV12-2 is described as a pseudogene. The CDR3 has 14 amino acids.

The chain is built from TRBV29-1 and TRBJ2-3; TRBD2 might be the D (5 bases). The V end lost 5 bases, the J end lost 0 bases, and 9 bases lay between the germline ends. Germline CDR1 is SQVTM and CDR2 is ANQGSEA. The CDR3 has 13 amino acids. The CDR3 DNA follows: TGCAGCGTTTCTAGCCGTAGCACAGATACGCAGTATTTT. Protein product: CSVSSRSTDTQYF.

The chain recombines TRBV7-9 with TRBJ1-1; D is unresolved. The CDR3 is made up of 16 amino acids. The ends were cut back, 5 bases at V and 0 bases at J, with 16 bases in the middle. Germline CDR1 and CDR2: SEHNR and FQNEAQ (reference sequence). CDR3 sequence (DNA): TGTGCCAGCAGCCTCCACGAGGGTCCCATGAACACTGAAGCTTTCTTT. Translated, it gives CASSLHEGPMNTEAFF.

V usage is TRBV6-1 and J usage is TRBJ2-3; 10 positions agree with TRBD2. The V gene's germline CDR1 is MNHNS and CDR2 SASEGT. The CDR3 extends over 15 amino acids. V lost 3 bases to trimming and J lost 5 bases; unmatched junction nucleotides: 5. The DNA of the CDR3 is TGTGCCAGCAGTGACTTAGCGGGAGGTAGAGATACGCAGTATTTT. This gives the protein CASSDLAGGRDTQYF.

This clone has just a few counts. The genes are TRBV10-3 and TRBJ2-3, with D possibly TRBD2 on 6 matching bases. Looked up from germline, CDR1 is ENHRY and CDR2 is SYGVKD. This CDR3 is 16 amino acids long. Deletions cut 4 bases from V and 0 bases from J, with 14 bases between. The CDR3 DNA sequence: TGTGCCATCAGTGTAATGACGGAGGGGAGCACAGATACGCAGTATTTT. It translates to CAISVMTEGSTDTQYF.

V gene TRBV4-3 combines with J gene TRBJ2-5, with a weak D call TRBD2 (6 bases). Per germline, CDR1 LGHNA and CDR2 YSLEER. The V end was cut by 0 bases, the J end by 5 bases, with 22 bases between. CDR3 length: 18 residues. The CDR3 spells CASSQDILGGLHRETQYF. CDR3 nucleotide sequence: TGCGCCAGCAGCCAAGACATTCTCGGAGGGCTCCATCGGGAGACCCAGTACTTC.